One and the same sample provided the 23 T cell receptor beta chains below, sequenced in a study of shared clonotypes between healthy human individuals. Profiling relied on immunoSEQ multiplex PCR, and the TCRdb table lists in-frame clones only, not all of them. The data hold hundreds of thousands of clones, with about 96% observed a single time. The specimen sequenced was naive CD4+ T cells sorted from blood. Subset noted: CD45RA+ positively selected. These receptors were obtained from a woman aged 25 to 45 in good health.

The gene calls are TRBV10-2 and TRBJ1-1; D is ambiguous. CDR1 is WSHSY and CDR2 is SAAADI in the germline V gene. The CDR3 spans 14 residues. The ends were cut back, 2 bases at V and 1 base at J, with 8 bases in the middle. This CDR3 reads CASSEPGTNTEAFF. The CDR3 bases are TGCGCCAGCAGTGAGCCGGGTACGAACACTGAAGCTTTCTTT.

V gene TRBV5-1 combines with J gene TRBJ2-6; D assignment may be TRBD1 or TRBD2 (5 bases each). V lost 5 bases to trimming and J lost 0 bases, with 12 bases between them. From germline, CDR1 is SGHRS and CDR2 YFSETQ. This CDR3 has 16 residues. CDR3 nucleotide sequence: TGCGCCAGCAGTGATAGAGGGGACTCTGGGGCCAACGTCCTGACTTTC. Protein sequence: CASSDRGDSGANVLTF.

The genes are TRBV6-1 and TRBJ1-5; D is undetermined. In germline, CDR1 is MNHNS, CDR2 SASEGT. The CDR3 spans 14 residues. The V end lost 7 bases, the J end lost 5 bases, and 15 bases lay between the germline ends. CDR3 nucleotide sequence: TGTGCCAGCAACCCTGGACGAAACGATCAGCCCCAGCATTTT. Its translation is CASNPGRNDQPQHF.

V gene TRBV20-1 combines with J gene TRBJ2-7; D is tentatively TRBD1 or TRBD2 (5 bases each). Trimming pared 3 bases from V and 5 bases from J, leaving 8 bases between. Per germline, CDR1 DFQATT and CDR2 SNEGSKA (reference sequence). CDR3 length: 11 amino acids. As DNA, the CDR3 is TGCAGTGCTAGCCGAGGGGACGAGCAGTACTTC. Protein product: CSASRGDEQYF.

The V and J genes are TRBV6-5 and TRBJ1-5; D remains ambiguous. Per the germline V gene, CDR1 is MNHEY and CDR2 is SVGAGI. The CDR3 contains 16 residues. Deletions cut 0 bases from V and 4 bases from J, with 13 bases between. The CDR3 region has the DNA TGTGCCAGCAGTTACTCGGAACAGAGGTATAATCAGCCCCAGCATTTT. Amino acids: CASSYSEQRYNQPQHF.

The V gene is TRBV6-5, the J gene TRBJ2-7; 8 bases match TRBD1. Germline trimming cut 8 bases from V and 5 bases from J; bases unmatched to any gene: 11. This CDR3 has 14 amino acids. In germline, CDR1 is MNHEY, CDR2 SVGAGI. CDR3 bases: TGTGCCAGCTCCGGACAGGGAGTATTCGACGAGCAGTACTTC. Translated: CASSGQGVFDEQYF.

With regard to this clone: Within the sample, other DNA sequences also encode this same CDR3. The chain employs TRBV18 and TRBJ1-1, with a possible D match to TRBD1 (6 bases). Deletions cut 5 bases from V and 7 bases from J, with 11 bases between. The CDR3 is 12 residues long. Germline V gene data show CDR1 as KGHSH and CDR2 as LQKENI. In DNA, the CDR3 is TGTGCCAGCTCATTGGAGACAGGTGAAGCTTTCTTT. Protein: CASSLETGEAFF.

For the CDR3, the DNA is TGTGCCAGTAGTAACGGCGGGCGTCCTGACTATGGCTACACCTTC. It codes for CASSNGGRPDYGYTF. The chain combines TRBV19 with TRBJ1-2; D unclear. V was clipped by 4 bases and J by 3 bases, with 15 bases between them. The CDR3 length is 15 residues. The germline CDR1 and CDR2 sequences are LNHDA and SQIVND (reference sequence).

The chain joins TRBV10-3 to TRBJ2-5; 10 nucleotides match TRBD2. Germline values: CDR1 ENHRY, CDR2 SYGVKD. The CDR3 runs to 15 residues. With 0 bases clipped from V and 6 bases from J, the junction kept 4 bases outside the gene matches. The chain's CDR3 is CAISESAGGPQTQYF. The CDR3 nucleotides read TGTGCCATCAGTGAGTCAGCGGGAGGGCCGCAGACCCAGTACTTC.

J is TRBJ1-1 and V is TRBV28; no firm D call. CDR3 length: 15 residues. The germline gives CDR1 MDHEN, CDR2 SYDVKM. Trimming shortened V by 5 bases and J by 0 bases, and 13 bases separated the two germline ends. DNA for the CDR3: TGTGCCAGCAGTCCCCAGGCCGAAATGAACACTGAAGCTTTCTTT. Protein sequence: CASSPQAEMNTEAFF. Full variable domain (missing parts from reference TRBV28 and TRBJ1-1): DVKVTQSSRYLVKRTGEKVFLECVQDMDHENMFWYRQDPGLGLRLIYFSYDVKMKEKGDIPEGYSVSREKKERFSLILESASTNQTSMYLCASSPQAEMNTEAFFGQGTRLTVV.

This clone came up a few times. This rearrangement joins TRBV18 to TRBJ1-5; TRBD1 might be the D (5 bases). This CDR3 is built from 13 residues. V lost 9 bases to trimming and J lost 2 bases, with 11 bases between them. Per germline, CDR1 KGHSH and CDR2 LQKENI. CDR3 sequence: CASQGRGNQPQHF. The CDR3, as DNA: TGTGCCAGTCAGGGTAGGGGCAATCAGCCCCAGCATTTT.

The chain uses TRBV5-5 and TRBJ1-1, with D possibly being TRBD1 (6 bases). V was cut by 2 bases and J by 3 bases, with 8 bases left in between. The CDR3 runs to 13 residues. The germline CDR1 and CDR2 sequences are SGHKS and YYEKEE (reference sequence). The CDR3 coding sequence is TGTGCCAGCAGCTTACAGGGAGACACTGAAGCTTTCTTT. Residues: CASSLQGDTEAFF.

The V call is TRBV2, the J call TRBJ2-3; TRBD2 agrees at 11 bases. The V gene's germline CDR1 is SNHLY and CDR2 FYNNEI. V was pared by 4 bases and J by 5 bases, with 5 bases of the junction left unmatched. The length of the CDR3 is 15 residues. Here the CDR3 DNA reads TGTGCCAGCAGTGTTAGCGGGAGGGCCGGAGATACGCAGTATTTT. Protein sequence: CASSVSGRAGDTQYF.

The chain couples TRBV28 to TRBJ2-7; a weak D match, TRBD1 (6 bases). V was clipped by 5 bases and J by 5 bases, with 19 bases between them. This CDR3 has 15 amino acids. From germline, CDR1 is MDHEN and CDR2 SYDVKM. CDR3: CASSSIGTGRDEQYF. For the CDR3, the DNA is TGTGCCAGCAGTAGTATAGGAACAGGGAGAGACGAGCAGTACTTC.

CDR3 coding DNA: TGTGCCAGCAGCCCGGGACCGCAAGCTTTCTTT. This codes for CASSPGPQAFF. The rearrangement links TRBV28 to TRBJ1-1; D is perhaps TRBD1 (5 bases). Trimming removed 6 bases from V and 9 bases from J, with 11 bases in between. This CDR3 has 11 amino acids. Germline V gene lookup returns CDR1 MDHEN and CDR2 SYDVKM.

Concerning this clone itself: This sample includes further DNA sequences coding for the same CDR3. The chain has TRBV5-1 and TRBJ2-2; no clear D. The V end lost 5 bases, the J end lost 0 bases, and 8 bases lay between the germline ends. Germline V gene data show CDR1 as SGHRS and CDR2 as YFSETQ. CDR3 length equals 14 residues. The DNA of the CDR3 is TGCGCCAGCAGAGGAACAGCGAACACCGGGGAGCTGTTTTTT. It yields the protein CASRGTANTGELFF. The entire variable domain, with the rest obtained from reference TRBV5-1 and TRBJ2-2, is as follows: KAGVTQTPRYLIKTRGQQVTLSCSPISGHRSVSWYQQTPGQGLQFLFEYFSETQRNKGNFPGRFSGRQFSNSRSEMNVSTLELGDSALYLCASRGTANTGELFFGEGSRLTVL.

This chain links TRBV19 with TRBJ1-5, with 7 bases lining up with TRBD1. The junction had 14 bases not matched to a gene; V was cut back by 1 base and J by 2 bases. The CDR3 consists of 19 residues. Germline assignment: CDR1 LNHDA and CDR2 SQIVND (reference sequence). The CDR3 loop reads CASSIGRDSTGKGNQPQHF. Written as DNA, the CDR3 is TGTGCCAGTAGTATAGGCCGGGACAGTACAGGAAAGGGCAATCAGCCCCAGCATTTT. Supplemented by reference TRBV19 and TRBJ1-5, the full variable domain reads DGGITQSPKYLFRKEGQNVTLSCEQNLNHDAMYWYRQDPGQGLRLIYYSQIVNDFQKGDIAEGYSVSREKKESFPLTVTSAQKNPTAFYLCASSIGRDSTGKGNQPQHFGDGTRLSIL.

Here the CDR3 DNA reads TGTGCCAGTAGTGTTAGCGAGACCCAGTACTTC. The encoded protein is CASSVSETQYF. The genes are TRBV19 and TRBJ2-5; no definite D call. Germline loops: CDR1 LNHDA, CDR2 SQIVND (reference sequence). The CDR3 consists of 11 residues. V was clipped by 5 bases and J by 5 bases, with 6 bases between them.

This chain joins TRBV28 and TRBJ2-5, with D tentatively TRBD2 (6 bases). Trimming took off 3 bases at V and 5 bases at J, with 13 bases between the two ends. Germline V gene lookup returns CDR1 MDHEN and CDR2 SYDVKM. This CDR3 has 14 amino acids. CDR3 region: CASSFRAGRETQYF. CDR3 bases: TGTGCCAGCAGTTTTCGGGCGGGACGGGAGACCCAGTACTTC.

This clone was seen just once. The rearrangement uses TRBV6-5 and TRBJ1-4; perhaps TRBD1 as D (6 bases). Germline V gene sequence: CDR1 MNHEY, CDR2 SVGAGI. V was pared by 2 bases and J by 6 bases, with 13 bases between. CDR3 length: 15 residues. The CDR3 sequence: CASSYDGGLYEKLFF. The CDR3 DNA follows: TGTGCCAGCAGTTACGACGGGGGGCTATATGAAAAACTGTTTTTT.

V is TRBV6-5 and J is TRBJ1-2; a possible D gene is TRBD1 (5 bases). Germline CDR1 and CDR2: MNHEY and SVGAGI. CDR3 length equals 11 residues. V was pared by 5 bases and J by 10 bases, with 11 bases between. CDR3 loop: CASSGQGVYTF. The CDR3 DNA follows: TGTGCCAGCAGTGGACAAGGGGTCTACACCTTC.

The chain combines TRBV6-6 with TRBJ2-7; TRBD2 aligns across 8 bases. The V gene end was trimmed by 7 bases and the J gene end by 7 bases; junction bases not matched to a gene: 12. The CDR3 covers 14 residues. Germline loops: CDR1 MNHNY, CDR2 SVGAGI (reference sequence). DNA of the CDR3: TGTGCCAGCACCACGGGGCTAGCGGGTTTTGAGCAGTACTTC. Its translation: CASTTGLAGFEQYF.

This clone came up once. CDR3 sequence: CASSEMGTASYEQYF. In nucleotides, the CDR3 is TGTGCCAGCAGTGAAATGGGGACGGCTTCCTACGAGCAGTACTTC. J is TRBJ2-7 and V is TRBV25-1; D is tentatively TRBD1 or TRBD2 (5 bases each). Germline CDR1 MGHDK, CDR2 SYGVNS. The CDR3 loop spans 15 amino acids. The V end lost 2 bases, the J end lost 1 base, and 12 bases lay between the germline ends.